This record concerns one T cell receptor beta chain sequence. Sequencing used immunoSEQ multiplex PCR; TCRdb keeps in-frame clones, though not all of them. Of some 50,000 clones in the sample, about 91% were seen once. The data are from a study of T cell changes during pregnancy in multiple sclerosis. The CDR3 spans 15 residues. The V and J ends lost 4 bases and 0 bases respectively, with 10 bases between them. Germline V gene sequence: CDR1 MNHNY, CDR2 SVGAGI (reference sequence). The sample here was CD4+ T cells from peripheral blood mononuclear cells, taken in the second trimester of pregnancy. The receptor was derived from a female donor with multiple sclerosis, enrolled in a pregnancy study. The genes are TRBV6-6 and TRBJ1-3; D is possibly TRBD1 (6 bases). Here the CDR3 DNA reads TGTGCCAGCAGTTTGACAGGCTTCTCTGGAAACACCATATATTTT. Its protein product is CASSLTGFSGNTIYF.